This T cell receptor beta chain was captured by sequencing in a study of blood T cell repertoires in COVID-19. Across the study: COVID-19 samples collected from the United States, Italy and Spain covered acute and convalescent phases. PBMCs, B-cell-depleted T cells, or T cells were the source of the cDNA or gDNA that made up the material.

Cohorts were based on clinical histories the participants reported. In the original workflow: Estimation of nucleated cell counts relied on the amplification of reference gene primers. Generated by immunoSEQ multiplex PCR, the TCRdb table keeps only in-frame clones and is missing some. From that table come the V and J calls and clone size; the DNA was used to work out D and trimming. This table has 250,000 or so clones, more than 80% appearing once. The CDR3 has 16 amino acids. Germline CDR1 is LNHDA and CDR2 is SQIVND (reference sequence). Trimming removed 3 bases from V and 5 bases from J; junction bases left unmatched: 3.

The TCR was taken from a woman in her twenties or thirties with acute COVID-19. Sequencing input: PBMCs or T cells enriched from blood (not recorded which). The chain uses TRBV19 and TRBJ2-1; 14 bases are shared with TRBD2. The CDR3 sequence: CASSMLTSGRDNEQFF. The CDR3 nucleotides are TGTGCCAGTAGTATGCTGACTAGCGGGAGGGACAATGAGCAGTTCTTC.